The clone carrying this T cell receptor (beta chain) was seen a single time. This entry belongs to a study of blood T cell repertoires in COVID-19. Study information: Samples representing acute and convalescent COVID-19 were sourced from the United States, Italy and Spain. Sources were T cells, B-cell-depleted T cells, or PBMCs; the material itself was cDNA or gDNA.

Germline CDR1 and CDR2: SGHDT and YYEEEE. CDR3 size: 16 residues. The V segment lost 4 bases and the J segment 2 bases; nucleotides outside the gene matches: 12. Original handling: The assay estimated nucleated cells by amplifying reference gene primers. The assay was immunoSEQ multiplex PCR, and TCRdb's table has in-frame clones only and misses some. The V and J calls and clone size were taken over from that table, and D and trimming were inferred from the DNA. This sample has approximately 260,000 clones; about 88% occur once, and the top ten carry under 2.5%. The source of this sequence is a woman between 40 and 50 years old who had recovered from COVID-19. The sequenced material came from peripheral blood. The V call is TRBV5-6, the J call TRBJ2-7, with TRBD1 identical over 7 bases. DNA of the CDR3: TGTGCCAGCAGCAAACCTGACAGGGTCGGGGCCTACGAGCAGTACTTC. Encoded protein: CASSKPDRVGAYEQYF.